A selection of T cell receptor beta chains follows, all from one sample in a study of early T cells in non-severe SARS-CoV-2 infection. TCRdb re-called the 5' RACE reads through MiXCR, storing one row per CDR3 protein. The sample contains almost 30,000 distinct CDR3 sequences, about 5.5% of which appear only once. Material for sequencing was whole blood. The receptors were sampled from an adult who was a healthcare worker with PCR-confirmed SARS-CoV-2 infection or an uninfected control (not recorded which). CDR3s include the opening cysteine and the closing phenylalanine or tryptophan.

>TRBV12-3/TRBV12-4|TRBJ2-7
CASSSTAYEQYF
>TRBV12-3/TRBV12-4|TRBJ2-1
CASSFEGAEQFF
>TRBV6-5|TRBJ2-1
CASSPLIYNEQFF
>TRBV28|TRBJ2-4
CASSLLEGAKNIQYF
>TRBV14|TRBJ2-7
CASSQTPMFFGSPYEQYF
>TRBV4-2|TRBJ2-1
CASSQDRRTSSYNEQFF
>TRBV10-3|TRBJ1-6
CAISEGQGGNSPLHF
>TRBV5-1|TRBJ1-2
CASSWDREDGYTF
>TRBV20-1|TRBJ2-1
CSARRIEEGEQFF
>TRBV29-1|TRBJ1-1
CSVGPGGTEAFF
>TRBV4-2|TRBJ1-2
CASSQAQGRRGYTF
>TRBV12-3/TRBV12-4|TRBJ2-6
CASSLQGSGANVLTF
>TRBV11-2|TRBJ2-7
CASSPGTGAYEQYF
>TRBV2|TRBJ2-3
CASSALRGSQGDTQYF
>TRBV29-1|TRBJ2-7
CSVEDGSDRVSYEQYF
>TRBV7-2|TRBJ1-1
CASSLSPGQNTEAFF
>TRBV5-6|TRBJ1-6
CASSLVEGSGRFSPLHF